This entry features one T cell receptor beta chain sequence. As yet, its antigen is unknown. A much larger clone sits a single nucleotide away, making a read error possible. These data are taken from a study of blood T cells in healthy people across ages. Study-level findings and limits: Unsorted PBMCs prevented conclusive naive versus antigen-experienced comparison. Estimates of total diversity, which came from one million sequenced T cells, were considered to be underestimates.

Then a second PCR, running roughly 7 to 11 cycles, was carried out with a sample-barcoded 5' primer and a J-beta primer mix. Through a template-switch adaptor with 12 random nucleotides, each cDNA molecule received a tag. Every sample returned 3 million or more CDR3-containing paired-end reads. One entry per CDR3 protein, called by TCRdb with MiXCR from the 5' RACE reads. The sample carries 550,000 to 650,000 distinct CDR3 sequences, 25% to 35% recorded once. This CDR3 is 14 amino acids long. The TCR was taken from an elderly woman in good health. Sequencing used blood. The V call is TRBV12-3 or TRBV12-4, the J call TRBJ1-4; possible D gene TRBD1, 5 bases. CDR3 nucleotides: TGTGCCAGCAGTTTCTCGGGGGGAAGGGAAAAACGGTTTTTT. The encoded protein is CASSFSGGREKRFF.